This T cell receptor (beta chain) came from a study of Tregs in tolerant kidney transplant recipients. Produced via immunoSEQ multiplex PCR; TCRdb's table is partial and in-frame only. The table has about 64,000 clones, 95% to 98% seen once. The V gene's germline CDR1 is SGHRS and CDR2 YFSETQ. The CDR3 loop spans 16 amino acids. Trimming stripped 4 bases from V and 1 base from J, with 17 bases between. Specimen: Tregs from blood, collected before the transplant. The origin of this receptor is a human donor who received a combined kidney and bone marrow transplant. This rearrangement joins TRBV5-1 to TRBJ1-1, with D maybe TRBD1 (5 bases). The CDR3: CASSAQPTGSNTEAFF. In nucleotides, the CDR3 is TGCGCCAGCAGCGCCCAACCTACAGGTTCGAACACTGAAGCTTTCTTT.